The next 26 T cell receptor beta chains were all read from a single sample in a study of shared clonotypes between healthy human individuals. Libraries were prepared by immunoSEQ multiplex PCR; TCRdb keeps only in-frame clonotypes and omits some of them. Of some 1,900,000 clones listed, about 94% are singletons. CD8 cells regarded as naive lacked CD45RO, were positively chosen for CCR7, and omitted terminally differentiated effector memory CD45RA+ cells. Sequencing was performed on naive CD8+ T cells sorted from blood. The receptors derive from a man aged 18 to 29 in good health.

V usage is TRBV4-1 and J usage is TRBJ2-7, with 12 positions matching TRBD2. The V gene's germline CDR1 is MGHRA and CDR2 YSYEKL. J lost 2 bases, V lost 4 bases, and 3 bases had no gene match. This CDR3 contains 15 residues. The CDR3, as DNA: TGCGCCAGCAGCCTAAGGACTAGCGGGGCCTACGAGCAGTACTTC. It is translated as CASSLRTSGAYEQYF.

The chain combines TRBV28 with TRBJ1-1; no firm D call. Between the trimmed V and J ends, which lost 8 bases and 2 bases, there was a span of 15 bases. CDR1 and CDR2 from the germline V gene are MDHEN and SYDVKM. This CDR3 has 14 residues. The CDR3 loop reads CASGVWAANTEAFF. CDR3 in DNA: TGTGCCAGCGGGGTTTGGGCAGCCAACACTGAAGCTTTCTTT.

Comments on this clone: One end of the junction does not line up with germline, which may come from a read error. The chain couples TRBV5-4 to TRBJ2-1, with 7 nucleotides matching TRBD1. This CDR3 region has 13 residues. Germline-derived CDR1 and CDR2 are SGHNT and YYREEE (reference sequence). CDR3 sequence (DNA): TGTGCCAGCAGCCCGGACAGGTACAATGAGCGGTTCTTC. Translation gives CASSPDRYNERFF. Complete variable domain (other parts from reference TRBV5-4 and TRBJ2-1): ETGVTQSPTHLIKTRGQQVTLRCSSQSGHNTVSWYQQALGQGPQFIFQYYREEENGRGNFPPRFSGLQFPNYSSELNVNALELDDSALYLCASSPDRYNERFFGPGTRLTVL.

The chain links TRBV5-1 to TRBJ2-5; weak D call: TRBD2 (5 bases). Germline loops: CDR1 SGHRS, CDR2 YFSETQ. Trimming left V 1 base short and J 5 bases short, with 12 bases between. This CDR3 region has 14 residues. CDR3 in DNA: TGCGCCAGCAGCTTGTCACTAGTTATGGAGACCCAGTACTTC. It translates to CASSLSLVMETQYF.

V usage is TRBV11-2 and J usage is TRBJ1-2; D not resolved. Germline V gives CDR1 SGHAT, CDR2 FQNNGV. Deletions cut 1 base from V and 0 bases from J, with 15 bases between. This CDR3 is 17 amino acids long. The CDR3 reads CASSLALGTAPNYGYTF. The CDR3 bases are TGTGCCAGCAGCTTAGCTCTTGGTACGGCGCCTAACTATGGCTACACCTTC.

The V gene is TRBV7-2, the J gene TRBJ1-5; unclear D gene. The CDR3 contains 17 residues. Germline values: CDR1 SGHTA, CDR2 FQGNSA. Trimming shortened V by 1 base and J by 0 bases, and 13 bases separated the two germline ends. In DNA form, the CDR3 reads TGTGCCAGCAGCTTAGGGTCAGCCCTTTATAGCAATCAGCCCCAGCATTTT. Translating gives CASSLGSALYSNQPQHF.

The V gene is TRBV29-1, the J gene TRBJ2-7, with D possibly being TRBD1 (7 bases). Germline V CDR1 and CDR2: SQVTM, ANQGSEA. CDR3 length: 14 residues. V was trimmed by 7 bases and J by 3 bases, leaving 19 bases between them. The CDR3 loop reads CSADGGTDYYEQYF. The CDR3, as DNA: TGCAGCGCCGATGGGGGGACAGATTACTACGAGCAGTACTTC.

V usage is TRBV6-5 and J usage is TRBJ2-1; D unresolved. CDR1 and CDR2 from the germline V gene are MNHEY and SVGAGI. This CDR3 is 11 amino acids long. The V end lost 6 bases, the J end lost 6 bases, and 6 bases lay between the germline ends. In nucleotides, the CDR3 is TGTGCCAGCAGCTGGCGCAATGAGCAGTTCTTC. Protein product: CASSWRNEQFF.

The genes are TRBV6-5 and TRBJ2-5; D possibly corresponds to TRBD1 (6 bases). The ends were cut back, 11 bases at V and 3 bases at J, with 19 bases in the middle. The CDR3 extends over 14 amino acids. Germline loops: CDR1 MNHEY, CDR2 SVGAGI. CDR3: CAARLGASKETQYF. DNA for the CDR3: TGTGCCGCCCGGTTGGGGGCGTCCAAAGAGACCCAGTACTTC.

Concerning this clone: This same CDR3 is encoded by further DNA sequences in the sample. The chain joins TRBV5-6 to TRBJ2-7; 9 bases agree with TRBD2. The junction had 5 bases not matched to a gene; V was cut back by 4 bases and J by 3 bases. The germline CDR1 and CDR2 sequences are SGHDT and YYEEEE. This CDR3 contains 14 residues. For the CDR3, the DNA is TGTGCCAGCAGCACCGGGACTAGCAGCTACGAGCAGTACTTC. This translates into CASSTGTSSYEQYF.

V gene TRBV6-1 combines with J gene TRBJ1-5, with D possibly matching TRBD1 (5 bases). Germline assignment: CDR1 MNHNS and CDR2 SASEGT. CDR3 size: 17 residues. V was cut by 2 bases and J by 0 bases, with 14 bases left in between. CDR3 protein: CASSEFPDRNSNQPQHF. DNA for the CDR3: TGTGCCAGCAGTGAATTTCCTGACAGAAATAGCAATCAGCCCCAGCATTTT.

V and J are TRBV27 and TRBJ2-1; tentatively, D is TRBD2 (6 bases). CDR1 and CDR2 (germline): MNHEY, SMNVEV (reference sequence). The length of the CDR3 is 13 residues. V gave up 3 bases and J gave up 9 bases, with 12 bases separating them. The CDR3 here is CASSLGTSPEQFF. The CDR3 nucleotides read TGTGCCAGCAGTTTGGGGACTTCCCCTGAGCAGTTCTTC.

In regard to this clone: Other DNA sequences in the same sample also yield this CDR3. The V call is TRBV27, the J call TRBJ1-2; D may be TRBD1 (5 bases). Germline V gene data show CDR1 as MNHEY and CDR2 as SMNVEV (reference sequence). The CDR3 spans 13 residues. V lost 5 bases and J 1 base, leaving 8 bases between the germline ends. The CDR3 nucleotides read TGTGCCAGCAGTCCACAGGTTAACTATGGCTACACCTTC. Protein sequence: CASSPQVNYGYTF.

J is TRBJ2-7 and V is TRBV27; D is possibly TRBD2 (5 bases). Per the germline V gene, CDR1 is MNHEY and CDR2 is SMNVEV (reference sequence). The CDR3 covers 14 residues. Trimming pared 1 base from V and 0 bases from J, leaving 7 bases between. The CDR3 DNA reads as TGTGCCAGCAGTTTATTCGGGGACTCCTACGAGCAGTACTTC. Residues: CASSLFGDSYEQYF.

CDR3 nucleotides: TGTGCCAGCAGCTTGCTAACGACAGGTGATACGCAGTATTTT. This sequence encodes CASSLLTTGDTQYF. The V call is TRBV5-4, the J call TRBJ2-3; possible D gene TRBD1, 6 bases. The CDR3 runs to 14 residues. Germline CDR1 reads SGHNT; CDR2 reads YYREEE (reference sequence). V shed 1 base and J shed 6 bases, with 12 bases lying between them.

This clone was seen once. The chain recombines TRBV11-2 with TRBJ1-2; 9 bases match TRBD1. There are 14 residues in the CDR3. CDR1 and CDR2 (germline): SGHAT, FQNNGV. With 4 bases clipped from V and 0 bases from J, the junction kept 0 bases outside the gene matches. CDR3: CASSWDRANYGYTF. CDR3 bases: TGTGCCAGCAGCTGGGACAGGGCTAACTATGGCTACACCTTC. The full variable domain, completed using reference TRBV11-2 and TRBJ1-2, is EAGVAQSPRYKIIEKRQSVAFWCNPISGHATLYWYQQILGQGPKLLIQFQNNGVVDDSQLPKDRFSAERLKGVDSTLKIQPAKLEDSAVYLCASSWDRANYGYTFGSGTRLTVV.

The chain is built from TRBV11-1 and TRBJ2-1; the match to TRBD2 covers 14 bases. CDR3 length: 15 amino acids. Germline V lookup: CDR1 SGHAT, CDR2 FQDESV (reference sequence). After removal of 5 bases from V and 8 bases from J, the junction contained 5 bases not matched to a gene. The CDR3 sequence is CASSGLAGGLDEQFF. The CDR3 DNA sequence: TGTGCCAGCAGCGGACTAGCGGGGGGCCTCGATGAGCAGTTCTTC.

The genes are TRBV28 and TRBJ2-5, with D possibly TRBD2 on 6 matching bases. Trimming cost V 3 bases and J 3 bases, with 11 bases left between them. CDR3 length equals 14 residues. The germline V gene has CDR1 MDHEN and CDR2 SYDVKM. CDR3 loop: CASSFGGLEETQYF. The DNA for the CDR3 is TGTGCCAGCAGTTTCGGGGGATTGGAAGAGACCCAGTACTTC.

Turning to this clone: Other DNA sequences in the sample encode the same CDR3. The V call is TRBV7-2, the J call TRBJ1-1; possible D gene TRBD1, 5 bases. With 1 base removed from V and 6 bases from J, the gap between germline ends came to 6 bases. The CDR3 extends over 12 amino acids. Germline values: CDR1 SGHTA, CDR2 FQGNSA. The CDR3 here is CASSLGGAEAFF. CDR3 DNA: TGTGCCAGCAGCTTAGGAGGGGCTGAAGCTTTCTTT.

This clone was recorded only once. This chain links TRBV27 with TRBJ2-1, with D unclear. CDR1 MNHEY and CDR2 SMNVEV come from the germline V gene (reference sequence). The CDR3 has 14 amino acids. Trimming removed 0 bases from V and 8 bases from J, with 11 bases in between. CDR3 in DNA: TGTGCCAGCAGTTTATCGCTAATATGGGATGAGCAGTTCTTC. Its protein product is CASSLSLIWDEQFF.

The rearrangement links TRBV7-8 to TRBJ2-3, with a tentative D call TRBD1 (6 bases). This CDR3 is built from 15 residues. CDR1 is SGHVS, CDR2 FQNEAQ, per germline. Deletions cut 0 bases from V and 0 bases from J, with 7 bases between. CDR3 protein: CASSLAQGSTDTQYF. The DNA of the CDR3 is TGTGCCAGCAGCTTAGCGCAGGGGAGCACAGATACGCAGTATTTT.

This chain connects TRBV4-1 to TRBJ2-1; unclear D gene. From germline, CDR1 is MGHRA and CDR2 YSYEKL. The V end lost 0 bases, the J end lost 9 bases, and 12 bases lay between the germline ends. The CDR3 loop spans 14 amino acids. The CDR3, as DNA: TGCGCCAGCAGCCAAGATAGGCGCGTCAGTGAGCAGTTCTTC. Amino acid sequence: CASSQDRRVSEQFF.

V is TRBV6-1 and J is TRBJ2-7; weak D call: TRBD2 (5 bases). Germline V CDR1 and CDR2: MNHNS, SASEGT. The CDR3 consists of 14 residues. Trimming shortened V by 1 base and J by 4 bases, and 11 bases separated the two germline ends. CDR3 amino acids: CASSEGQRIYEQYF. The CDR3 DNA sequence: TGTGCCAGCAGTGAAGGGCAGCGGATTTACGAGCAGTACTTC.

J is TRBJ2-1 and V is TRBV5-6; D unclear. The CDR3 runs 13 residues. Trimming removed 0 bases from V and 5 bases from J, with 6 bases in between. CDR1 SGHDT and CDR2 YYEEEE come from the germline V gene. The CDR3 DNA follows: TGTGCCAGCAGCTTGGCCAACGACAATGAGCAGTTCTTC. Protein product: CASSLANDNEQFF.

The chain joins TRBV27 to TRBJ1-2; TRBD1 is a possible D gene (6 bases). Between the trimmed V and J ends, which lost 0 bases and 7 bases, there was a span of 9 bases. Looked up from germline, CDR1 is MNHEY and CDR2 is SMNVEV (reference sequence). The CDR3 contains 13 residues. The CDR3 nucleotides are TGTGCCAGCAGTTTATCACCAGGGGCTGGCTACACCTTC. This translates into CASSLSPGAGYTF.

This sequence joins TRBV2 and TRBJ1-1; 7 bases are shared with TRBD1. Trimming at V came to 4 bases and at J to 3 bases, leaving 5 bases not matched to a gene. Germline CDR1 is SNHLY and CDR2 is FYNNEI. The CDR3 extends over 14 amino acids. In DNA form, the CDR3 reads TGTGCCAGCAGTGCCGGGACAGAGGACACTGAAGCTTTCTTT. Residues: CASSAGTEDTEAFF. Looking up the rest from reference TRBV2 and TRBJ1-1 gives the full variable domain: EPEVTQTPSHQVTQMGQEVILRCVPISNHLYFYWYRQILGQKVEFLVSFYNNEISEKSEIFDDQFSVERPDGSNFTLKIRSTKLEDSAMYFCASSAGTEDTEAFFGQGTRLTVV.